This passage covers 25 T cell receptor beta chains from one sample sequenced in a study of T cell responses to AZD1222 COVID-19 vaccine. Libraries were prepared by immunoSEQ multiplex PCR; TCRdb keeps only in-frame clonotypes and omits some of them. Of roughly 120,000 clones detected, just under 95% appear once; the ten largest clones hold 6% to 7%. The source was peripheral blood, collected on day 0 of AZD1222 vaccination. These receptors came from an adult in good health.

The CDR3 DNA reads TGTGCCAGCAGTTTACTAGCGGGAGGGGTGTATGAGCAGTTCTTC. Protein sequence: CASSLLAGGVYEQFF. The rearrangement uses TRBV6-2 or TRBV6-3 and TRBJ2-1, with 13 bases that match TRBD2. Per germline, CDR1 MNHEY and CDR2 SVGEGT. The trim removed 4 bases at V and 8 bases at J, leaving 5 bases unmatched. The CDR3 is made up of 15 amino acids.

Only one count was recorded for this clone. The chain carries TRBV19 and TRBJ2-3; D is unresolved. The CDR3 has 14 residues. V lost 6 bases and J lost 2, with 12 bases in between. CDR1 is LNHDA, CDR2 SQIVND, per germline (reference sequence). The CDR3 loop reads CASSLPRFTDTQYF. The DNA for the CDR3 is TGTGCCAGTAGCCTCCCACGATTCACAGATACGCAGTATTTT.

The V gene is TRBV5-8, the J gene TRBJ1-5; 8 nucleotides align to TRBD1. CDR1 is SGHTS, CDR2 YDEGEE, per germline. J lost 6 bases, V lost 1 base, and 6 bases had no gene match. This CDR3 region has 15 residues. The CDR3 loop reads CASSLWQGASQPQHF. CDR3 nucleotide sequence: TGTGCCAGCAGCTTGTGGCAGGGGGCAAGTCAGCCCCAGCATTTT.

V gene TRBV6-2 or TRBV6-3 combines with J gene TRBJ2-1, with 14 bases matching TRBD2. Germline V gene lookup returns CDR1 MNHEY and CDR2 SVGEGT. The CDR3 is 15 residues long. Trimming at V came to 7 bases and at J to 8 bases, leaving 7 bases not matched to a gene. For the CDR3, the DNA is TGTGCCAGCAACCCGACTAGCGGGAGGGCCCATGAGCAGTTCTTC. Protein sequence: CASNPTSGRAHEQFF.

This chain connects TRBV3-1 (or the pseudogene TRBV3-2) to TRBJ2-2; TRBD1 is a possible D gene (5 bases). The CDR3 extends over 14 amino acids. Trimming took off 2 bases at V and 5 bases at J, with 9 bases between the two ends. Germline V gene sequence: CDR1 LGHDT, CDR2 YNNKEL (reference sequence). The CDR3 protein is CASSQIAGTGELFF. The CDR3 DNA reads TGTGCCAGCAGCCAAATAGCAGGGACCGGGGAGCTGTTTTTT.

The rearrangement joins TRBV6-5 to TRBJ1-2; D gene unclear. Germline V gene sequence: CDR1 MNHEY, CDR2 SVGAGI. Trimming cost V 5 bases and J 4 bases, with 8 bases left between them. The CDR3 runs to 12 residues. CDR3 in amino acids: CASSPQTYGYTF. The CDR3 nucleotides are TGTGCCAGCAGTCCACAAACCTATGGCTACACCTTC.

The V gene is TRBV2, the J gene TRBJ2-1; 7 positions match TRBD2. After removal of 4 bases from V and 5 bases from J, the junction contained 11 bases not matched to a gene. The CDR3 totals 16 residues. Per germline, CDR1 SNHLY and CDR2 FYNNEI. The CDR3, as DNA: TGTGCCAGCAGTGTCGTTCCGACTAGCTTCAACAATGAGCAGTTCTTC. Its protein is CASSVVPTSFNNEQFF.

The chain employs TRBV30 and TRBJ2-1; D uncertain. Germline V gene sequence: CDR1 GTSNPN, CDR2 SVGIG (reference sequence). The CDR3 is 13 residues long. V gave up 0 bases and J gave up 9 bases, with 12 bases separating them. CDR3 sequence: CAWSVPDYGEQFF. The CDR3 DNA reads TGTGCCTGGAGTGTACCTGATTATGGTGAGCAGTTCTTC.

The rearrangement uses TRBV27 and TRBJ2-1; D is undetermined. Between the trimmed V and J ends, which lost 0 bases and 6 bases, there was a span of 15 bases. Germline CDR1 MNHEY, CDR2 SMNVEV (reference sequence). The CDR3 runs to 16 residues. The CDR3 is CASSLSGGSGLNEQFF. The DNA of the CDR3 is TGTGCCAGCAGTTTATCAGGTGGATCCGGCCTCAATGAGCAGTTCTTC.

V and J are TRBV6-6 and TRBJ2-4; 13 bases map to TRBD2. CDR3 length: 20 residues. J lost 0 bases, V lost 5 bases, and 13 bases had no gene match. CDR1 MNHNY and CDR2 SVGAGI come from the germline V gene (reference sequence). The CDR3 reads CASSQTRLAGGTGAKNIQYF. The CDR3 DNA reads TGTGCCAGCAGTCAAACCCGACTAGCGGGAGGAACGGGAGCCAAAAACATTCAGTACTTC.

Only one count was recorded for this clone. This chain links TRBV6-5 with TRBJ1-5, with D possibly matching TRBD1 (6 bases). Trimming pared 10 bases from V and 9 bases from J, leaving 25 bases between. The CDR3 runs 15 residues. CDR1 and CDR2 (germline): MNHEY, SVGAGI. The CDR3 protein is CATTIQQGNVGPQHF. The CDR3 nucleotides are TGTGCCACCACTATCCAACAGGGAAATGTAGGGCCCCAGCATTTT.

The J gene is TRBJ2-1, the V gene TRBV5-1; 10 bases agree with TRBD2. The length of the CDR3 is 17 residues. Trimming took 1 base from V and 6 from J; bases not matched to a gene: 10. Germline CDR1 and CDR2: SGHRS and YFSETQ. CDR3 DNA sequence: TGCGCCAGCAGCTTGCCCATCCCTTTAGCGGGAGGCAATGAGCAGTTCTTC. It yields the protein CASSLPIPLAGGNEQFF. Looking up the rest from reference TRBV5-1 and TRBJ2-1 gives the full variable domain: KAGVTQTPRYLIKTRGQQVTLSCSPISGHRSVSWYQQTPGQGLQFLFEYFSETQRNKGNFPGRFSGRQFSNSRSEMNVSTLELGDSALYLCASSLPIPLAGGNEQFFGPGTRLTVL.

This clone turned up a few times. The CDR3 is CASSHGTAYEQYF. Here the CDR3 DNA reads TGTGCCAGCAGCCACGGGACAGCCTACGAGCAGTACTTC. This chain uses TRBV11-2 with TRBJ2-7; 7 nucleotides align to TRBD1. The trim removed 5 bases at V and 2 bases at J, leaving 3 bases unmatched. CDR3 length: 13 amino acids. The germline V gene encodes CDR1 SGHAT and CDR2 FQNNGV.

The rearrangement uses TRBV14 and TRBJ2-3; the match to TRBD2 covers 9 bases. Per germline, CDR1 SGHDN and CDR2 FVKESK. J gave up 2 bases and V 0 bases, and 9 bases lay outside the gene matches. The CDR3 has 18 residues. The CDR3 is CASSQDSLAGSATDTQYF. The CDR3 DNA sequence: TGTGCCAGCAGCCAAGATTCCCTAGCGGGATCCGCCACAGATACGCAGTATTTT.

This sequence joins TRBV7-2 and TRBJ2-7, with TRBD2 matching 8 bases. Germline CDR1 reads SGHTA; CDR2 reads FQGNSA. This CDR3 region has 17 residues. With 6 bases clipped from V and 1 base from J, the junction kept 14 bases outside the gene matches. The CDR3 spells CASSPTYPGGPSYEQYF. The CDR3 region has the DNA TGTGCCAGCAGTCCCACCTATCCGGGAGGGCCTTCCTACGAGCAGTACTTC.

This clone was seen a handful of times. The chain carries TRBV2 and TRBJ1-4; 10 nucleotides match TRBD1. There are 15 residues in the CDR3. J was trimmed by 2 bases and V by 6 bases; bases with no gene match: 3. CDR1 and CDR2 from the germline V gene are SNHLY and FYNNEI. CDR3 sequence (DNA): TGTGCCAGCAGGGGACAGGGGTTGACTAATGAAAAACTGTTTTTT. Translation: CASRGQGLTNEKLFF.

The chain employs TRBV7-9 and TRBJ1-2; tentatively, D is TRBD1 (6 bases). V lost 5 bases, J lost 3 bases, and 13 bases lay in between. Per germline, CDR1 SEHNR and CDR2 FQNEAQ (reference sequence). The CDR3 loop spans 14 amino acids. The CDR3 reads CASSRAQGDYGYTF. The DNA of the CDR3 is TGTGCCAGCAGCCGCGCACAGGGCGACTATGGCTACACCTTC.

The DNA for the CDR3 is TGCGCCAGCAGTAGTAGACGAGAGAGGGGACTAGCGGGACCCCTAGCCAAAAACATTCAGTACTTC. This encodes CASSSRRERGLAGPLAKNIQYF. This sequence joins TRBV10-2 and TRBJ2-4; 13 bases agree with TRBD2. The V gene end was trimmed by 5 bases and the J gene end by 0 bases; junction bases not matched to a gene: 19. Germline CDR1 is WSHSY and CDR2 is SAAADI. There are 22 residues in the CDR3.

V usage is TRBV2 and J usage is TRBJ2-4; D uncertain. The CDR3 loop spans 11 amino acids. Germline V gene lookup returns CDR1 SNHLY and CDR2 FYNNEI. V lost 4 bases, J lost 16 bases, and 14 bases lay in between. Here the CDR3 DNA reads TGTGCCAGCAGTGTACTCACCAGCAAATACTTC. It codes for CASSVLTSKYF.

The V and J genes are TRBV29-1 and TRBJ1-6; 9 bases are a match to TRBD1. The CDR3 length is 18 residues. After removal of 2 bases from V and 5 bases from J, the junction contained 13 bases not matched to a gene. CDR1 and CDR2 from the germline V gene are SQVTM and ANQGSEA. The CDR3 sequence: CSVEKLSPGQGDNSPLHF. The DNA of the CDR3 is TGCAGCGTTGAAAAATTAAGTCCGGGACAGGGAGATAATTCACCCCTCCACTTT.

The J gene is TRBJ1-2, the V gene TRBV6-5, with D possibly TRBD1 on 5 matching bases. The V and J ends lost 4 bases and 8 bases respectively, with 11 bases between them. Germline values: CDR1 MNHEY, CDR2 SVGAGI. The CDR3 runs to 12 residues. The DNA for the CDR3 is TGTGCCAGCAGTTCAGGGAGCCGAGGCTACACCTTC. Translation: CASSSGSRGYTF.

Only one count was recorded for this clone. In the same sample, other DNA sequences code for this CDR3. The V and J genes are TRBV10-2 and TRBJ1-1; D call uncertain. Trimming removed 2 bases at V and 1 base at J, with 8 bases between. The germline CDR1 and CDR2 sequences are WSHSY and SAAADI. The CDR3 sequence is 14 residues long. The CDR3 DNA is TGCGCCAGCAGTGAGACGGGCGGGAACACTGAAGCTTTCTTT. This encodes CASSETGGNTEAFF.

The CDR3 spells CASSNWVDAHYEQYF. The CDR3 nucleotides are TGTGCCAGTAGTAATTGGGTGGACGCCCACTACGAGCAGTACTTC. The rearrangement joins TRBV19 to TRBJ2-7; D uncertain. The CDR3 covers 15 residues. Trimming removed 4 bases at V and 3 bases at J, with 16 bases between. Germline V gene sequence: CDR1 LNHDA, CDR2 SQIVND (reference sequence).

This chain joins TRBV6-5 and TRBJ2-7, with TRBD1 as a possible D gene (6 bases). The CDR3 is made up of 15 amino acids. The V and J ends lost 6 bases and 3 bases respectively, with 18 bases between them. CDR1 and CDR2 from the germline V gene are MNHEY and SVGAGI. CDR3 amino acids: CASSDRTEKFYEQYF. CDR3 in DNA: TGTGCCAGCAGCGATCGGACAGAGAAGTTCTACGAGCAGTACTTC.

The CDR3 loop reads CASSLTWGSGNQPQHF. For the CDR3, the DNA is TGTGCCAGCAGCTTAACTTGGGGGTCCGGCAATCAGCCCCAGCATTTT. The rearrangement joins TRBV7-2 to TRBJ1-5; a possible D gene is TRBD1 (5 bases). The germline gives CDR1 SGHTA, CDR2 FQGNSA. The CDR3 loop spans 16 amino acids. Trimming pared 2 bases from V and 2 bases from J, leaving 13 bases between.